This T cell receptor beta chain was identified during a study of regulatory T cells in long-lasting Graves disease (dated by TCRdb to 2020 to 2022). Context from the whole study: Persistent Graves' disease was defined as persistently positive TSH receptor autoantibodies together with antithyroid drug treatment for over 5 years. This study used TCR sequencing and RNA sequencing of peripheral blood to compare persistent Graves' disease patients against newly diagnosed Graves' disease patients. The study was conducted in China and was registered as a clinical trial. TCR sequencing covered around 13 persistent and around 20 newly diagnosed Graves' disease patients, some 33 samples in total. In the clinical cohort, patients with persistent Graves' disease had used antithyroid drugs for an average of about 10 years.

On this clonotype: No cognate antigen has been identified for it. Base quality data are lacking; no much larger clone is found one base away.

To prepare the library, multiplex PCR was applied. The instrument given in TCRdb is Illumina HiSeq 4000. TCR beta libraries were built with iRepertoire HTBI primers and Arm-PCR amplification of CDR3 regions. Gel purification was performed on PCR products prior to sequencing. As for how the authors treated the data: Across samples, 62 TRBV and 12 to 15 TRBJ segments were identified and used for gene usage analysis of CDR3 amino acid clonotypes. Filtered high-quality paired reads were merged into contigs using COPE and FqMerger. BLAST was used to align contigs to IMGT TRBV, TRBD and TRBJ reference genes, with CDR3 defined following IMGT. Any clonotype with a frequency above 0.1% was counted as a highly expanded clone. Repertoire diversity was measured by Shannon entropy, and V-J evenness by the Gini coefficient. Clonotypes shared by more than one individual were considered public. TCRdb's own reprocessing of the public reads used fastp at Q25 and MiXCR and kept productive beta chains. One record per CDR3 amino acid sequence lists the most common genes and DNA. The authors' filters were not applied to this entry. This sample lists 500,000 to 800,000 distinct CDR3 sequences; around 30% were detected once. Around 40% of the sample is taken by the ten largest.

Reading from cysteine to phenylalanine, the CDR3 counts 12 amino acids. This entry keeps only the CDR3 DNA: 36 bases, framed from base 1. The germline ends are 9 bases apart after V is trimmed by 6 bases and J by 4 bases. The germline V gene encodes CDR1 DFQATT and CDR2 SNEGSKA (reference sequence). General conclusions and limits of the study: The authors acknowledged the small sample size as a limitation that may reduce accuracy. Lower TCR Shannon entropy and fewer highly expanded clones were observed in persistent Graves' disease patients than in newly diagnosed patients, which suggested clonal expansion. Patients with persistent disease shared more public clonotypes (about 2,500) than newly diagnosed patients did (966). Only peripheral blood was studied, because thyroid tissue, the primary lesion, was inaccessible. Sequencing and analysis were restricted to the TCR beta chain. Persistent disease showed preferential use of TRBV28, TRBJ1-2 and TRBJ2-5, whereas newly diagnosed disease favored TRBV20-1 and TRBJ2-1.

According to the study, the label for this sample's time point signals: persistent/refractory GD, antithyroid drugs over 5 years with positive TRAb. For both TCR sequencing and RNA sequencing, RNA was extracted from PBMCs using TRIzol. Graves' disease was diagnosed according to American Thyroid Association guidelines. The patients came from an endocrinology department in Xi'an, China. Each patient gave about 9.1 milliliters of peripheral blood, collected in an EDTA anticoagulant tube. Ficoll Paque Plus density gradient separation was used to isolate PBMCs, and no additional T cell sorting was done. An Agilent 2100 Bioanalyzer and agarose gel were used to check RNA quality, and a NanoDrop 2000 was used to measure RNA concentration.

The sequenced sample was peripheral blood mononuclear cells (PBMCs), obtained when the disease was refractory, from a patient treated with antithyroid drugs. The chain is encoded by TRBV20-1 joined to TRBJ2-2, with the D call tentatively TRBD1 or TRBD2, each fitting 5 bases. The clonotype was recovered from a female donor with Graves disease. The nucleotides read TGCAGTGCAGAGAGGGGCACCGGGGAGCTGTTTTTT. It translates as CSAERGTGELFF.